This TCR beta chain was documented in a study of long-term antiretroviral therapy in people with HIV. With 5 bases removed from V and 7 bases from J, the gap between germline ends came to 15 bases. The CDR3 spans 14 residues. Germline V gives CDR1 MNHEY, CDR2 SMNVEV (reference sequence). With survey level as its setting, the immunoSEQ assay was v3.0. Assay: immunoSEQ multiplex PCR; the TCRdb copy retains only in-frame clones and omits some. The table has fewer than 45,000 clones, around 94% seen once. The rearrangement links TRBV27 to TRBJ2-1; D call uncertain. The sequence came from a woman in her forties or fifties with HIV. The material sequenced was unsorted PBMCs, taken 4.1 years after starting antiretroviral therapy. This CDR3 reads CASSPTVGFNEQFF. The CDR3 DNA follows: TGTGCCAGCAGTCCGACCGTAGGATTTAATGAGCAGTTCTTC.